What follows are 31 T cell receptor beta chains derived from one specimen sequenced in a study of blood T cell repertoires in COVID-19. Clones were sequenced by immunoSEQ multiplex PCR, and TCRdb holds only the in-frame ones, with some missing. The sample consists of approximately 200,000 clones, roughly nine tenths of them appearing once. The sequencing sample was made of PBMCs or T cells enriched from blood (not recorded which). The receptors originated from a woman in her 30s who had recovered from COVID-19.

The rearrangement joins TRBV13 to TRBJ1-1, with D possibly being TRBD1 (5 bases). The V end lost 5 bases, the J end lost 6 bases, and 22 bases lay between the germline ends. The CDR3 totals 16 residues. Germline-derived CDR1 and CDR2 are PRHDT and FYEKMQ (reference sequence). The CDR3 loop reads CASSPGWGTIGAEAFF. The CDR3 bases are TGTGCCAGCAGCCCCGGATGGGGCACCATTGGCGCTGAAGCTTTCTTT.

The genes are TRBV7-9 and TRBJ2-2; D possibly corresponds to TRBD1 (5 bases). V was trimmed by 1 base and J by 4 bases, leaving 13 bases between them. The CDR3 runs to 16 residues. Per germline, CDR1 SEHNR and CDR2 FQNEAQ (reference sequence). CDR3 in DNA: TGTGCCAGCAGCTTAGAGAGCAGGGCGGTCACCGGGGAGCTGTTTTTT. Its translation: CASSLESRAVTGELFF.

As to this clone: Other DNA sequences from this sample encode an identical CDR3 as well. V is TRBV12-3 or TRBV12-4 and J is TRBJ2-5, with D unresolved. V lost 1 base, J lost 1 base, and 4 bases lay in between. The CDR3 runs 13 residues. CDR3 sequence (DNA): TGTGCCAGCAGTTTAGGGGCCCAAGAGACCCAGTACTTC. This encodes CASSLGAQETQYF.

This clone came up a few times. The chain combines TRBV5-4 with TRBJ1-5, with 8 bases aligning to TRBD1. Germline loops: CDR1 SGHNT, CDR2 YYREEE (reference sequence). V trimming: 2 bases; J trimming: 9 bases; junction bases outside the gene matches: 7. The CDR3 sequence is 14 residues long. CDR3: CASSLDRGSGPQHF. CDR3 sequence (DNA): TGTGCCAGCAGCTTAGACAGGGGTTCGGGGCCCCAGCATTTT.

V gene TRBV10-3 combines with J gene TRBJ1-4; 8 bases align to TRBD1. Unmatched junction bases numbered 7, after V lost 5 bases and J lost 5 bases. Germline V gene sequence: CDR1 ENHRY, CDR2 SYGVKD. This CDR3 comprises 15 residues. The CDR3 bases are TGTGCCATCAGTAACAGGACAGGGCGGAATGAAAAACTGTTTTTT. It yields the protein CAISNRTGRNEKLFF.

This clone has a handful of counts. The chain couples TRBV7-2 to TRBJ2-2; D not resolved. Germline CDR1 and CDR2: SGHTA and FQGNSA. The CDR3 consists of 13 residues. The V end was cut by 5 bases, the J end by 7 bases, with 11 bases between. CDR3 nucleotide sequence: TGTGCCAGCAGCCCGCTGGTTAGCGGGGAGCTGTTTTTT. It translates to CASSPLVSGELFF.

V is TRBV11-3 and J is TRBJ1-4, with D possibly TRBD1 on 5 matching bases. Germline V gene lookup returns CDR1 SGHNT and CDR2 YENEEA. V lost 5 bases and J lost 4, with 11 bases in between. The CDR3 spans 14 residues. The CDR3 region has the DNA TGTGCCAGCAGCCATAGGGGCCGTAATGAAAAACTGTTTTTT. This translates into CASSHRGRNEKLFF.

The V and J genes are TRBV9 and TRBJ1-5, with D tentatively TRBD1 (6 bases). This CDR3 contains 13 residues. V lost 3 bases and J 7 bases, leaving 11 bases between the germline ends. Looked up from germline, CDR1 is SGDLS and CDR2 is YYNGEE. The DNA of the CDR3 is TGTGCCAGCAGCGGGGGGGGCGGACAGCCCCAGCATTTT. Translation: CASSGGGGQPQHF.

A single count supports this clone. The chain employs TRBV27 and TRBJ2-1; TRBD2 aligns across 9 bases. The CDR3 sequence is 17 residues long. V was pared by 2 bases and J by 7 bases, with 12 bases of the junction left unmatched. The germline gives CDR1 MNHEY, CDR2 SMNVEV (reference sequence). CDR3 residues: CASSLRVAGVESNEQFF. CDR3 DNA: TGTGCCAGCAGTTTAAGGGTAGCGGGAGTTGAGTCGAATGAGCAGTTCTTC.

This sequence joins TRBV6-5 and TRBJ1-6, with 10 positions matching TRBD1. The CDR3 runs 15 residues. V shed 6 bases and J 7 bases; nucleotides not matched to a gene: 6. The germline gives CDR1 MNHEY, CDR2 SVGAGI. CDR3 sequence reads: CASSPTGGLNSPLHF. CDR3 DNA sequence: TGTGCCAGCAGCCCGACAGGGGGCTTGAATTCACCCCTCCACTTT.

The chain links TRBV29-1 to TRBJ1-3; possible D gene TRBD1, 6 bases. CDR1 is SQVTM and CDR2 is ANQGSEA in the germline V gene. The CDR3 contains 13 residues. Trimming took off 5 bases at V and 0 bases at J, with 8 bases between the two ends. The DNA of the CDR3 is TGCAGCGTTACACAGGGCTCTGGAAACACCATATATTTT. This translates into CSVTQGSGNTIYF.

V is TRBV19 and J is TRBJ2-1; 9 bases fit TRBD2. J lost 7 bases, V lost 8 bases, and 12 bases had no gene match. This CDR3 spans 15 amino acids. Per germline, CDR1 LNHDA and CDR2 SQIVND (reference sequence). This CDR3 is CASAPFSGSQNEQFF. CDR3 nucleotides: TGTGCCAGTGCCCCATTTAGCGGGAGTCAGAATGAGCAGTTCTTC. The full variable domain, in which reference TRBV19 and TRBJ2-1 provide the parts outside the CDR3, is DGGITQSPKYLFRKEGQNVTLSCEQNLNHDAMYWYRQDPGQGLRLIYYSQIVNDFQKGDIAEGYSVSREKKESFPLTVTSAQKNPTAFYLCASAPFSGSQNEQFFGPGTRLTVL.

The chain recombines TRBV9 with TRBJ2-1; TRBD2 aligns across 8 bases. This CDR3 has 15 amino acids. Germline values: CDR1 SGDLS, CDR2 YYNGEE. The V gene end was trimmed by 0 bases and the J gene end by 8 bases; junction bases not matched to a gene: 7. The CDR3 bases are TGTGCCAGCAGCGTAGCCCGGGGGGGCCTAGATGAGCAGTTCTTC. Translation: CASSVARGGLDEQFF.

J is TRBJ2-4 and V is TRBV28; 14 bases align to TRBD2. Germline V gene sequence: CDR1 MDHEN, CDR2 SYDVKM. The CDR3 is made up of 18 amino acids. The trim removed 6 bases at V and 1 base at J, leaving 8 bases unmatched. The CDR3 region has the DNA TGTGCCAGCAGCTTCGGGACTAGCGGGAGTAGGGCCAAAAACATTCAGTACTTC. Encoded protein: CASSFGTSGSRAKNIQYF.

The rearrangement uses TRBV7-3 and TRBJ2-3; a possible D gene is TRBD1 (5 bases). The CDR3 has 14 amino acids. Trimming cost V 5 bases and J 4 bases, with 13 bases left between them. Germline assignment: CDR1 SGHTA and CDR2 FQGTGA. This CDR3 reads CASSPLGASDTQYF. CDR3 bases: TGTGCCAGCAGCCCTCTTGGGGCGTCAGATACGCAGTATTTT.

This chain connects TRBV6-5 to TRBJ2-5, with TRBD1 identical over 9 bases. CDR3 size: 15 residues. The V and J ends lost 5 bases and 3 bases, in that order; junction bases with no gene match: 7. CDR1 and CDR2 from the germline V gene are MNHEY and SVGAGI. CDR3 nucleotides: TGTGCCAGCAGTAACCTACGGACAGGGGAAGAGACCCAGTACTTC. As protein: CASSNLRTGEETQYF.

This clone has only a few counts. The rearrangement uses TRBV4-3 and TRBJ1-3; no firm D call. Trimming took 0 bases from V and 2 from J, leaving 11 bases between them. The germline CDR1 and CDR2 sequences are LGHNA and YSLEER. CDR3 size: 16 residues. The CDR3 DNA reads TGCGCCAGCAGCCAAGATTCAGGTAGTGCTGGAAACACCATATATTTT. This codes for CASSQDSGSAGNTIYF.

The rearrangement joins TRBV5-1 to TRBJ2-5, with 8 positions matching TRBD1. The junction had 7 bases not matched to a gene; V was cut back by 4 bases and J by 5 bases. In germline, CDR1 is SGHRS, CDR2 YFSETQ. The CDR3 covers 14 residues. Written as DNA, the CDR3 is TGCGCCAGCAGCATCCAGGGGGCACGGGAGACCCAGTACTTC. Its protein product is CASSIQGARETQYF.

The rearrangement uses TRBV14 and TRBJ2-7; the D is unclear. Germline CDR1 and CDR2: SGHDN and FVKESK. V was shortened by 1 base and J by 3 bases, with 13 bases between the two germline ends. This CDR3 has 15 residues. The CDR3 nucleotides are TGTGCCAGCAGCCAAGTGAATGAGTTCGGCTACGAGCAGTACTTC. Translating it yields CASSQVNEFGYEQYF.

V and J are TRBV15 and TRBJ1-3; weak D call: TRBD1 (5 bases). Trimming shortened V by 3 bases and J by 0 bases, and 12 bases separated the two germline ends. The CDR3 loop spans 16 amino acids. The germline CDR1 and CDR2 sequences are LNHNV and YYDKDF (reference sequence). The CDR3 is CATSRDRQYSGNTIYF. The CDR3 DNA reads TGTGCCACCAGCAGGGATAGACAGTACTCTGGAAACACCATATATTTT.

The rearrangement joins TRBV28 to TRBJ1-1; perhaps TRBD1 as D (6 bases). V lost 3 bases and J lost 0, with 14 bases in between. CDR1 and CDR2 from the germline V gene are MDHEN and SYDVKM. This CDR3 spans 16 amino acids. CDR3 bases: TGTGCCAGCAGTTTCACTGGGGGCGGTATGAACACTGAAGCTTTCTTT. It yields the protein CASSFTGGGMNTEAFF. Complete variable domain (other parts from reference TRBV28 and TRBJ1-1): DVKVTQSSRYLVKRTGEKVFLECVQDMDHENMFWYRQDPGLGLRLIYFSYDVKMKEKGDIPEGYSVSREKKERFSLILESASTNQTSMYLCASSFTGGGMNTEAFFGQGTRLTVV.

DNA for the CDR3: TGTGCCAGCAGCCCCCGGACAGGGGAGGGTCAGCCCCAGCATTTT. This sequence encodes CASSPRTGEGQPQHF. The chain uses TRBV3-1 (or the pseudogene TRBV3-2) and TRBJ1-5; 9 bases map to TRBD1. Germline values: CDR1 LGHDT, CDR2 YNNKEL (reference sequence). Unmatched junction bases numbered 7, after V lost 4 bases and J lost 6 bases. This CDR3 is built from 15 residues.

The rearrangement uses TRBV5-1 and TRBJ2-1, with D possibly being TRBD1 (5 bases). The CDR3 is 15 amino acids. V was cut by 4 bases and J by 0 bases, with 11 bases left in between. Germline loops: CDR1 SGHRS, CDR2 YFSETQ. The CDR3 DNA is TGCGCCAGCAGCGATGACAGTTTCTCCTACAATGAGCAGTTCTTC. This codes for CASSDDSFSYNEQFF.

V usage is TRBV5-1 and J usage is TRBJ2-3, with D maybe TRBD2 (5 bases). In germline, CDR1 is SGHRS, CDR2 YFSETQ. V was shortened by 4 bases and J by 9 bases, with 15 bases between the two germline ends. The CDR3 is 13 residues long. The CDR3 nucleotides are TGCGCCAGCAGCCCCCACGTCGGGGAGACGCAGTATTTT. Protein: CASSPHVGETQYF.

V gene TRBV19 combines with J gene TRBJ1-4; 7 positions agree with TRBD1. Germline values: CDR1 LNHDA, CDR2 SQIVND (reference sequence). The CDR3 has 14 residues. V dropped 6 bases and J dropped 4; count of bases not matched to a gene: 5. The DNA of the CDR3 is TGTGCCAGTAGACAGGGGAGCCTTAATGAAAAACTGTTTTTT. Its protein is CASRQGSLNEKLFF.

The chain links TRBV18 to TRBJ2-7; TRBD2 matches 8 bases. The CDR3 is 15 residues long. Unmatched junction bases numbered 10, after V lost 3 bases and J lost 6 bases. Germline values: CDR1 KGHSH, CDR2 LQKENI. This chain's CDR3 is CASSPSSGRGSEQYF. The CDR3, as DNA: TGTGCCAGCTCACCGTCGAGCGGGAGAGGGAGCGAGCAGTACTTC.

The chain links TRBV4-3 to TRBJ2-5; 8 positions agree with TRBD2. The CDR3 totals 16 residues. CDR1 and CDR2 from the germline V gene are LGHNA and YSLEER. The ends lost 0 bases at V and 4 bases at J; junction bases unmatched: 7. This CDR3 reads CASSQDGAGGGETQYF. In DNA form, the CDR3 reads TGCGCCAGCAGCCAAGATGGTGCGGGAGGCGGAGAGACCCAGTACTTC.

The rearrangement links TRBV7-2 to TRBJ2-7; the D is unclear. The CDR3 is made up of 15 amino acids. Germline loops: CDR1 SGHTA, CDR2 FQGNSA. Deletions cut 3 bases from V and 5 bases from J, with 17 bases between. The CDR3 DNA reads TGTGCCAGCAGCTTTACCGGGTCCTCTACCCACGAGCAGTACTTC. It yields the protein CASSFTGSSTHEQYF. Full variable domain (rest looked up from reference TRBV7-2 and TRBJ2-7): GAGVSQSPSNKVTEKGKDVELRCDPISGHTALYWYRQSLGQGLEFLIYFQGNSAPDKSGLPSDRFSAERTGGSVSTLTIQRTQQEDSAVYLCASSFTGSSTHEQYFGPGTRLTVT.

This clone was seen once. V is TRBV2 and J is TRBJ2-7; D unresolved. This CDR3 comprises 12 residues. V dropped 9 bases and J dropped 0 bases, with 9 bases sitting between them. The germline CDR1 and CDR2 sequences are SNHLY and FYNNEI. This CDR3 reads CASNLVSYEQYF. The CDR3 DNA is TGTGCCAGTAATCTAGTCTCCTACGAGCAGTACTTC.

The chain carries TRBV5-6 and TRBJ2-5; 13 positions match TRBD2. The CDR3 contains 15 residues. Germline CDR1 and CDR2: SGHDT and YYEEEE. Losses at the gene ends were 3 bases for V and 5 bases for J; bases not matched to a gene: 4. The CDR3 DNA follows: TGTGCCAGCAGCTGGAGGACTAGCGGGAGTGAGACCCAGTACTTC. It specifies CASSWRTSGSETQYF.

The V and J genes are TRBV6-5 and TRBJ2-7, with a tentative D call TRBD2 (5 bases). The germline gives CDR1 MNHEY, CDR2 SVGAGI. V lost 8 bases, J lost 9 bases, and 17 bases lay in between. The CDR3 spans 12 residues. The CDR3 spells CASEDSYGGQYF. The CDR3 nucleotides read TGTGCCAGCGAGGACTCTTATGGTGGGCAGTACTTC.